Here is one T cell receptor (beta chain) with its context. No antigen is known for it. The table came from immunoSEQ multiplex PCR; TCRdb's copy has only in-frame clones and leaves some out. The data show about 5,800 clones, with 66% seen just once and 42% held by the top ten. The CDR3 covers 17 residues. The ends lost 3 bases at V and 0 bases at J; junction bases unmatched: 8. CDR1 is SGHRS and CDR2 is YFSETQ in the germline V gene. The data belong to a study of CD8 T cell repertoires and HIV-1 epitope variants. Study summary: Separate wells received one of Twenty-five Gag or Nef variant peptides. An approximately 9-day culture received IL-2, IL-7 and IL-15 on days 3 and 7. Epitopes were three Gag families plus Nef HW9 and YT9. Findings and limits, study-wide: This assay reports beta chains of antigen-expanded cells, not T cell function.

The sequence was obtained from a male donor with HIV. The V gene is TRBV5-1, the J gene TRBJ1-1; 10 bases fit TRBD1. The specimen was cultured CD8+ T cells derived from PBMCs. The CDR3 region is CASSSRDRGVMNTEAFF. In DNA, the CDR3 is TGCGCCAGCAGCTCCCGGGACAGGGGAGTCATGAACACTGAAGCTTTCTTT.